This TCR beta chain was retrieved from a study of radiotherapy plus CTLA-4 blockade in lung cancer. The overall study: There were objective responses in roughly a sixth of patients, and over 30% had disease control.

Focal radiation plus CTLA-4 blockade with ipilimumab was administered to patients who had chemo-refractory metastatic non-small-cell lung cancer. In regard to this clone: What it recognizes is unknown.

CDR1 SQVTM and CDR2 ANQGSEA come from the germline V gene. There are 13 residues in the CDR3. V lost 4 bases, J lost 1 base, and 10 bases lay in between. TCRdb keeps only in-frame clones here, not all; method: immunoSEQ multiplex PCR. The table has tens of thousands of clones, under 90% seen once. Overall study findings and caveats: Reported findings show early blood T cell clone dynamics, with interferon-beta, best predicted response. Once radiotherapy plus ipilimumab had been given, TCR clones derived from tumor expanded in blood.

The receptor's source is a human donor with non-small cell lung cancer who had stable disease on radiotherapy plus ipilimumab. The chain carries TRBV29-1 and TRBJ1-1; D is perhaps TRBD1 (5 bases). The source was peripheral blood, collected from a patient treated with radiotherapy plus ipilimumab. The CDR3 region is CSVVPRGNTEAFF. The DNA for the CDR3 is TGCAGCGTTGTGCCGAGGGGGAACACTGAAGCTTTCTTT.